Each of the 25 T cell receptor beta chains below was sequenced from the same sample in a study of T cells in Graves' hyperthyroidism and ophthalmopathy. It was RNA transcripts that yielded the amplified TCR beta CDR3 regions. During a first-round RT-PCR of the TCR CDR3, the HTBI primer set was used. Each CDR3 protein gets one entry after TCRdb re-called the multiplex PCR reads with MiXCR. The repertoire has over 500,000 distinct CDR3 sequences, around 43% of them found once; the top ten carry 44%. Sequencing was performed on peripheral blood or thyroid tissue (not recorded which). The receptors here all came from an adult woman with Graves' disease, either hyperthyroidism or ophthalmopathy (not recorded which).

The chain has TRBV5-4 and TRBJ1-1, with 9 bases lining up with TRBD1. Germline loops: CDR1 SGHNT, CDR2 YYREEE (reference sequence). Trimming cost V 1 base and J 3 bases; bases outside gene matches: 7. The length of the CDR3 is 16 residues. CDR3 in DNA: TGTGCCAGCAGCTTGTTCCGGGACAGGGTTGACACTGAAGCTTTCTTT. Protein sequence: CASSLFRDRVDTEAFF.

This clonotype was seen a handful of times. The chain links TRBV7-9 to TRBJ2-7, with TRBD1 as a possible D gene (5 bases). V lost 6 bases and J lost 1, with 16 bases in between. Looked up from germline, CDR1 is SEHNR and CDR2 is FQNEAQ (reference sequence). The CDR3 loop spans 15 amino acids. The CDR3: CASSSSQVWSYEQYF. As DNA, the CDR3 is TGTGCCAGCAGTTCCTCACAGGTCTGGTCCTACGAGCAGTACTTC.

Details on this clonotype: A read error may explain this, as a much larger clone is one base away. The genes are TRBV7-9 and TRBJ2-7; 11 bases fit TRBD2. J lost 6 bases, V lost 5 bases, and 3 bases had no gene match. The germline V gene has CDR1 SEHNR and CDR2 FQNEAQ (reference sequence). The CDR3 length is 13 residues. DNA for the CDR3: TGTGCCAGCAGCCCCACTAGCGGGAGCGAGCAGTACTTC. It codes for CASSPTSGSEQYF.

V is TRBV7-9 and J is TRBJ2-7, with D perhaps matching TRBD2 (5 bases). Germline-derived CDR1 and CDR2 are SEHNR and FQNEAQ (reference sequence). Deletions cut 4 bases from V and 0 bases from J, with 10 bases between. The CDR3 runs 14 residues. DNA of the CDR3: TGTGCCAGCAGCTCCACAGCGGACTCCTACGAGCAGTACTTC. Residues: CASSSTADSYEQYF.

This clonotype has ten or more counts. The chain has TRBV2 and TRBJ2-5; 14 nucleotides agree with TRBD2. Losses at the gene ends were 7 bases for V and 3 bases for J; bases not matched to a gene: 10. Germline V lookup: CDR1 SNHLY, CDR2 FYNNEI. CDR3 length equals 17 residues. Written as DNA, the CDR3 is TGTGCCAGCACTCTTCCGGGACTAGCGGGAGAAGAAGAGACCCAGTACTTC. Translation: CASTLPGLAGEEETQYF.

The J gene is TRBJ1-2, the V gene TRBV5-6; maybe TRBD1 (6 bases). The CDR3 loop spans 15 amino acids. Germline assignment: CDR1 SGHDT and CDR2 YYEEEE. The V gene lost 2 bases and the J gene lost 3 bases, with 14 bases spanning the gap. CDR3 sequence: CASSLSRTEHYGYTF. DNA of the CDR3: TGTGCCAGCAGCTTATCCAGGACAGAACACTATGGCTACACCTTC.

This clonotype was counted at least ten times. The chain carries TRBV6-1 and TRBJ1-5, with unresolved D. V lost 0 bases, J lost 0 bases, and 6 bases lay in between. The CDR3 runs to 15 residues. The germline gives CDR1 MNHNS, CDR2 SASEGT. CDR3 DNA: TGTGCCAGCAGTGAAGCGTGGACTAGCAATCAGCCCCAGCATTTT. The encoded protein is CASSEAWTSNQPQHF.

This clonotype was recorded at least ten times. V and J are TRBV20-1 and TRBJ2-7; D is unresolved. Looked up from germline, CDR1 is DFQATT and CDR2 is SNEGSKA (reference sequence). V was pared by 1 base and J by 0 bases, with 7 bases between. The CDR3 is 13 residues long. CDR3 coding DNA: TGCAGTGCTAGAGGGCACCACTCCTACGAGCAGTACTTC. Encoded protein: CSARGHHSYEQYF.

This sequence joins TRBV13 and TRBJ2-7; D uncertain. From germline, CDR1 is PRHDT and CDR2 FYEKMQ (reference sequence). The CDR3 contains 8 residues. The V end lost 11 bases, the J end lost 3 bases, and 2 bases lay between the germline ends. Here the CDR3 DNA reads TGTGCCCGCTACGAGCAGTACTTC. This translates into CARYEQYF. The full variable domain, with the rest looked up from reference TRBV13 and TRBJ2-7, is AAGVIQSPRHLIKEKRETATLKCYPIPRHDTVYWYQQGPGQDPQFLISFYEKMQSDKGSIPDRFSAQQFSDYHSELNMSSLELGDSALYFCARYEQYFGPGTRLTVT.

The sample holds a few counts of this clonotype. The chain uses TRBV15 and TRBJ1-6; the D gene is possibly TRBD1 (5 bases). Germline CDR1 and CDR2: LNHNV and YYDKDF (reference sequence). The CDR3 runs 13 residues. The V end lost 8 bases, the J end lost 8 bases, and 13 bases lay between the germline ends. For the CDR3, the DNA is TGTGCCACCGCAAGGGGAGGGTATTCACCCCTCCACTTT. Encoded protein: CATARGGYSPLHF.

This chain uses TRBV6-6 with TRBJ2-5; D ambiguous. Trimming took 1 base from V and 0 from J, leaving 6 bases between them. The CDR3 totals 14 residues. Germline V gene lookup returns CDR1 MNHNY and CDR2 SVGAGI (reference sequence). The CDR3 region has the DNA TGTGCCAGCAGTTACTTCTTCAACCAAGAGACCCAGTACTTC. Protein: CASSYFFNQETQYF.

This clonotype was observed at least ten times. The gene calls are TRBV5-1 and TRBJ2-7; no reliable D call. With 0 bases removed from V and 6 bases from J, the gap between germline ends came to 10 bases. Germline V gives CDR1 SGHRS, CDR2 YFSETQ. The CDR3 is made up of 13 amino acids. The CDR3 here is CASSLDPPREQYF. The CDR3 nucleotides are TGCGCCAGCAGCTTGGACCCGCCGCGCGAGCAGTACTTC.

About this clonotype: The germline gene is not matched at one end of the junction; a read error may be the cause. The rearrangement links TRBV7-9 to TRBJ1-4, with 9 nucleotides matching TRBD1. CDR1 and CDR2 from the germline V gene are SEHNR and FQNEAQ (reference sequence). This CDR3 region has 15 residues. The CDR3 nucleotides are TGTGCCAGCAGCCACCGGGACAGGGTGGGTGAAAAACTGTTTTTC. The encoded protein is CASSHRDRVGEKLFF.

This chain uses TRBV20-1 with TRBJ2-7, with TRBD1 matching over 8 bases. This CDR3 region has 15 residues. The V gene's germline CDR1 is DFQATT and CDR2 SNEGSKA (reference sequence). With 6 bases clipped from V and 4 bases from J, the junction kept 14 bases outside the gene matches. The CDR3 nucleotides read TGCAGTGCCCCACGAACAGGGACAGGTATTTACGAGCAGTACTTC. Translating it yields CSAPRTGTGIYEQYF.

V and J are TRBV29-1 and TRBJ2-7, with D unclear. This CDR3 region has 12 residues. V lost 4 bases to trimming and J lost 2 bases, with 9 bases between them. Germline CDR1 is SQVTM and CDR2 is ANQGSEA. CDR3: CSVVAQTYEQYF. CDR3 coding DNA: TGCAGCGTTGTGGCCCAGACCTACGAGCAGTACTTC.

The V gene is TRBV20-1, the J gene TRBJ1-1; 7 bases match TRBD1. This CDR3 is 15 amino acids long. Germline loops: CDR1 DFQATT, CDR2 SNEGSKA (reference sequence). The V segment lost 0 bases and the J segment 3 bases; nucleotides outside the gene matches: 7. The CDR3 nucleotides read TGCAGTGCTAGAGACCCGACAGGGCTGTACACTGAAGCTTTCTTT. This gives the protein CSARDPTGLYTEAFF.

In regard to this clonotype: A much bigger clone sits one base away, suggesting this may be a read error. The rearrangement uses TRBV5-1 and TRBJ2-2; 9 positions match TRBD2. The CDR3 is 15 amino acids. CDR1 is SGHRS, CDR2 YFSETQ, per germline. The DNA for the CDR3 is TGCGCCAGCAGGGCTAGCGGGGTCAACACCGGGGAGCTGGTTTTT. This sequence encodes CASRASGVNTGELVF. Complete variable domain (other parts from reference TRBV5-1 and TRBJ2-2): KAGVTQTPRYLIKTRGQQVTLSCSPISGHRSVSWYQQTPGQGLQFLFEYFSETQRNKGNFPGRFSGRQFSNSRSEMNVSTLELGDSALYLCASRASGVNTGELVFGEGSRLTVL.

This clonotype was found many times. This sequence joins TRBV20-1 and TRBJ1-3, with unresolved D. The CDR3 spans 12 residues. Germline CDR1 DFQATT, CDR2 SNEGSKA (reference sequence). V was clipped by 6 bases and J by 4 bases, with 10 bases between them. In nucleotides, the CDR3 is TGCAGTGCCAGGACCGGCGGAAACACCATATATTTT. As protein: CSARTGGNTIYF.

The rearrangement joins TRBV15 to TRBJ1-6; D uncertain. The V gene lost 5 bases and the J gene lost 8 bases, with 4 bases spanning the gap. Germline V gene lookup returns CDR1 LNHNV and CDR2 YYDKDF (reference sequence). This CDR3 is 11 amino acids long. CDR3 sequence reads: CATSQDSPLHF. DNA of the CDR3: TGTGCCACCAGCCAAGATTCACCCCTCCACTTT. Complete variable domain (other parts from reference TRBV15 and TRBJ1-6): DAMVIQNPRYQVTQFGKPVTLSCSQTLNHNVMYWYQQKSSQAPKLLFHYYDKDFNNEADTPDNFQSRRPNTSFCFLDIRSPGLGDTAMYLCATSQDSPLHFGNGTRLTVT.

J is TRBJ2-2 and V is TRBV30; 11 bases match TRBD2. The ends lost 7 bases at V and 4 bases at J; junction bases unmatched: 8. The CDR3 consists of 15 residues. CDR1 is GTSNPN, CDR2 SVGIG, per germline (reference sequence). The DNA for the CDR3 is TGTGCCTTGACCCAGACTAGCGGGGCCACCGGGGAGCTGTTTTTT. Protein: CALTQTSGATGELFF.

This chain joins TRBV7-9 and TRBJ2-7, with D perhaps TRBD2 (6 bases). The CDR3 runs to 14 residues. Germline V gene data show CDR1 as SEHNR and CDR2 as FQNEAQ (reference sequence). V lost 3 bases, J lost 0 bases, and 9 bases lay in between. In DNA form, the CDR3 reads TGTGCCAGCAGCTTCGGCGGGACCTCCTACGAGCAGTACTTC. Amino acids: CASSFGGTSYEQYF. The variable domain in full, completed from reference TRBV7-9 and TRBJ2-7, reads DTGVSQNPRHKITKRGQNVTFRCDPISEHNRLYWYRQTLGQGPEFLTYFQNEAQLEKSRLLSDRFSAERPKGSFSTLEIQRTEQGDSAMYLCASSFGGTSYEQYFGPGTRLTVT.

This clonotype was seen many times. The CDR3 DNA sequence: TGTGCCAGCAGTTCGGGGGGAAGTAGCACTGAAGCTTTCTTT. It specifies CASSSGGSSTEAFF. This chain joins TRBV2 and TRBJ1-1; D is perhaps TRBD1 (5 bases). V lost 5 bases, J lost 4 bases, and 14 bases lay in between. The CDR3 extends over 14 amino acids. CDR1 is SNHLY and CDR2 is FYNNEI in the germline V gene.

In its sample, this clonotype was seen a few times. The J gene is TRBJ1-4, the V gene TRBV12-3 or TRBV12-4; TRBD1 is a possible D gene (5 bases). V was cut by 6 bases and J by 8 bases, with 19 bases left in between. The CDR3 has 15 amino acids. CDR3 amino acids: CASSPAGTVEEKLFF. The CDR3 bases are TGTGCCAGCAGCCCTGCCGGGACCGTTGAAGAAAAACTGTTTTTT.

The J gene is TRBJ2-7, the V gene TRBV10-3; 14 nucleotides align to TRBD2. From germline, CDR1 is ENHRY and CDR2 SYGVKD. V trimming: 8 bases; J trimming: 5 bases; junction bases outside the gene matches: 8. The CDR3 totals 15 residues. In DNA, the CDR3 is TGTGCCATCGGGGGGGGACTAGCGGGAGCTAACGAGCAGTACTTC. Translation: CAIGGGLAGANEQYF.

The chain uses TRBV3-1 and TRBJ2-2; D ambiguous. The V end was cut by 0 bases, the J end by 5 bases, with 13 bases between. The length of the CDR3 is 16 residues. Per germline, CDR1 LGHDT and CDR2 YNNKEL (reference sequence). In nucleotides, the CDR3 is TGTGCCAGCAGCCAAGAAACGGTCTCAAGTACCGGGGAGCTGTTTTTT. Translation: CASSQETVSSTGELFF. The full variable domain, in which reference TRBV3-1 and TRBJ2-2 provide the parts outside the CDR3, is DTAVSQTPKYLVTQMGNDKSIKCEQNLGHDTMYWYKQDSKKFLKIMFSYNNKELIINETVPNRFSPKSPDKAHLNLHINSLELGDSAVYFCASSQETVSSTGELFFGEGSRLTVL.